The rows below give T cell receptor beta chains drawn from one sample of a study of identical twins. Each CDR3 protein gets one entry after TCRdb re-called the 5' RACE reads with MiXCR. The sample yields around 1.7 million distinct CDR3 sequences, more than 30% seen once. Specimen: cord blood. These receptors were obtained from a newborn girl in good health. The CDR3 runs from the conserved cysteine through the conserved F or W. D genes are given only for firm matches. Only part of the rows carry a size: once, few, many, or a class if the clone is expanded.

TRBJ2-5 TRBD1 . TRBV14 TGTGCCAGCAGCCAAGACAGGGCAGGGGGCTGGAAGACCCAGTACTTC CASSQDRAGGWKTQYF
TRBJ2-1 TRBD2 few TRBV5-1 TGCGCCAGCAGCTTGGCCGGGACTAGCGGGAGAGCCTCCTACAATGAGCAGTTCTTC CASSLAGTSGRASYNEQFF
TRBJ2-5 . . TRBV28 TGTGCCAGCAGTCCTAGACGCCAGGGACAAGGGACCCAGTACTTC CASSPRRQGQGTQYF
TRBJ2-1 . . TRBV24-1 TGTGCCACCAGTGTGGGGACGTTAATCAATGAGCAGTTCTTC CATSVGTLINEQFF
TRBJ1-2 TRBD1 . TRBV18 TGTGCCAGCTCAGCAACAGGGGGAGCTAACTATGGCTACACCTTC CASSATGGANYGYTF
TRBJ2-7 TRBD1 many TRBV28 TGTGCCAGCAGTCAGACAGGGAGCTCCTACGAGCAGTACTTC CASSQTGSSYEQYF
TRBJ2-7 . . TRBV10-3 TGTGCCATCAGTCCGGACCTTTCTCGGGGAAACGAGCAGTACTTC CAISPDLSRGNEQYF
TRBJ2-1 TRBD1 . TRBV20-1 TGCAGTGCTAGGACACCGGACAGGGGTTACAATGAGCAGTTCTTC CSARTPDRGYNEQFF
TRBJ1-5 TRBD1 . TRBV20-1 TGCAGTGCCCCACAAGGGGGCAGGAGCAATCAGCCCCAGCATTTT CSAPQGGRSNQPQHF
TRBJ1-5 TRBD1 . TRBV27 TGTGCCAGCAGCCTCCGGTGGGGACAGGATAGCAATCAGCCCCAGCATTTT CASSLRWGQDSNQPQHF
TRBJ1-1 . many TRBV29-1 TGCAGCGTTGAGGCGGGGGCGGGTACTGAAGCTTTCTTT CSVEAGAGTEAFF
TRBJ2-7 TRBD1 . TRBV19 TGTGCCAGTAGTCCTATGGACAGGGGAAACCTTTACGAGCAGTACTTC CASSPMDRGNLYEQYF
TRBJ1-4 . few TRBV5-6 TGTGCCAGCAGCTCCGGGACGACTGAAAAACTGTTTTTT CASSSGTTEKLFF
TRBJ1-2 TRBD1 many TRBV16 TGTGCCAGCAGCCAACCGGGACAGGGGAACACCTTC CASSQPGQGNTF
TRBJ2-3 TRBD2 . TRBV9 TGTGCCAGCAGCCAAACGCCCCTAGCGGGGGGGAACACAGATACGCAGTATTTT CASSQTPLAGGNTDTQYF
TRBJ2-6 . few TRBV28 TGTGCCAGCAGTTCCGCCGGCTCTGGGGCCAACGTCCTGACTTTC CASSSAGSGANVLTF
TRBJ1-3 TRBD1 . TRBV25-1 TGTGCCAGCAGTGAATCAGGGGGCTCTGGAAACACCATATATTTT CASSESGGSGNTIYF
TRBJ1-5 . few TRBV20-1 TGCAGTGCTAGAGTGGGATGGGGTGCAAATCAGCCCCAGCATTTT CSARVGWGANQPQHF
TRBJ1-2 . . TRBV6-6 TGTGCCAGCAGTACCGCCGGGGGGACCGCGCGCTATGGCTACACCTTC CASSTAGGTARYGYTF
TRBJ1-1 TRBD1 . TRBV28 TGTGCCAGCAAAAGGGACAGAGCTTTCTTT CASKRDRAFF
TRBJ2-1 . . TRBV12-3/TRBV12-4 TGTGCCAGCAGTTTAATGACGGGAGTGAATGAGCAGTTCTTC CASSLMTGVNEQFF
TRBJ2-3 . . TRBV9 TGTGCCAGCAGCGTATTGGGGGGCGAAGATACGCAGTATTTT CASSVLGGEDTQYF
TRBJ2-6 . many TRBV5-1 TGCGCCAGCAGTGGGGGTTATTCTGGGGCCAACGTCCTGACTTTC CASSGGYSGANVLTF
TRBJ1-1 . few TRBV5-1 TGCGCCAGCAGCTTGCAGGGAGCGGACACTGAAGCTTTCTTT CASSLQGADTEAFF
TRBJ2-3 . . TRBV6-6 TGTGCCAGCAGTTACTCGGACGCCACAGATACGCAGTATTTT CASSYSDATDTQYF